This T cell receptor (beta chain) was observed in a study of PD-L1 blockade in urothelial cancer. Study-wide context: Patients initiated atezolizumab in the mid-2010s at 1,200 mg intravenously every 3 weeks. T cells numbered a median of about 150,000 in the blood samples. As for prior chemotherapy regimens, patients had received 0 to 3.

Spiking each PCR with synthetic TCR analog templates was performed. The protocol was immunoSEQ multiplex PCR, while the TCRdb copy is restricted to in-frame clones and leaves out a portion. There are under 40,000 clones in the sample; about 93% occur only once, and 8.3% lies in the top ten. Germline CDR1 and CDR2: LNHDA and SQIVND (reference sequence). Trimming took 4 bases from V and 8 from J, leaving 11 bases between them. The CDR3 length is 13 residues. The sample was PBMCs, taken around atezolizumab (anti-PD-L1) treatment. This clonotype was obtained from a man in his 70s with urothelial cancer. The rearrangement joins TRBV19 to TRBJ1-4; possibly TRBD1 for D (5 bases). The CDR3 region is CASSSSGREKLFF. CDR3 in DNA: TGTGCCAGTAGTAGTTCAGGGCGCGAAAAACTGTTTTTT.